This T cell receptor (beta chain) came from a study of response to subunit inactivated influenza vaccine. TCRdb itself ran the RT-PCR reads through MiXCR, one entry per CDR3 protein. The table includes fewer than 650,000 distinct CDR3 sequences, 13% detected once. This clonotype was observed a few times. Its antigen is currently unknown. General study results and limits: It was suggested by the authors that few new T cells are recruited by each seasonal influenza vaccination.

V was shortened by 6 bases and J by 5 bases, with 18 bases between the two germline ends. The germline CDR1 and CDR2 sequences are SGHRS and YFSETQ. The CDR3 is 14 residues long. The chain couples TRBV5-1 to TRBJ2-7; tentative D call: TRBD2 (7 bases). The sequence was obtained from a man in his fifties or sixties who received an inactivated influenza vaccine. The source was PBMCs from blood, collected about 40 days after vaccination. CDR3 sequence: CASTRGGDTDEQYF. CDR3 sequence (DNA): TGCGCCAGCACAAGGGGAGGGGACACAGACGAGCAGTACTTC.